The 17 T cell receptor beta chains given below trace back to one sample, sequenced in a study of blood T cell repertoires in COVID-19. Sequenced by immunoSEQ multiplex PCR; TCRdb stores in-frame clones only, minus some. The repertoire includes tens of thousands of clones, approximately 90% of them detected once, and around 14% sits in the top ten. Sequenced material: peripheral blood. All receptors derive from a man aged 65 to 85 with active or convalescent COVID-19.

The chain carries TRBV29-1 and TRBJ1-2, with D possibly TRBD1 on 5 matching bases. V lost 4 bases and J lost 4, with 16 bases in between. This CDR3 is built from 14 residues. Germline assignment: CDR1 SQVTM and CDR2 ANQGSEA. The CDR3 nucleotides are TGCAGCGTTGCCATAGGGGTACGAGGCTATGGCTACACCTTC. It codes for CSVAIGVRGYGYTF.

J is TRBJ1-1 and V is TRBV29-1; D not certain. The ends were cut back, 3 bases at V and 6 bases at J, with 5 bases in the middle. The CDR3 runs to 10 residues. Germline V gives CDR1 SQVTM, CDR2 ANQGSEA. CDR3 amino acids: CSVEEAEAFF. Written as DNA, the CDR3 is TGCAGCGTTGAGGAGGCTGAAGCTTTCTTT.

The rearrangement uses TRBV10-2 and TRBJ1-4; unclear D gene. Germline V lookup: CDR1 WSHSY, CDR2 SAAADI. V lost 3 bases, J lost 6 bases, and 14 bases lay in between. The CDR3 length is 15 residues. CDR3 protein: CASSDGRNWDEKLFF. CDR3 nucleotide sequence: TGCGCCAGCAGTGATGGGAGGAATTGGGATGAAAAACTGTTTTTT.

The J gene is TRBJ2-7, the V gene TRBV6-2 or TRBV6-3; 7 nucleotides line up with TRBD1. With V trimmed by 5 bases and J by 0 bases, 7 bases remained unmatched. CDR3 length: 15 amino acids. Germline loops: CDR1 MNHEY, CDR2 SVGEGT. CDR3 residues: CASSRQGSLSYEQYF. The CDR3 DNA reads TGTGCCAGCAGTCGACAGGGATCCCTCTCCTACGAGCAGTACTTC.

The CDR3 is CASSAISAGNTEAFF. The CDR3, as DNA: TGTGCCAGCAGCGCCATCTCCGCGGGGAACACTGAAGCTTTCTTT. The chain is built from TRBV9 and TRBJ1-1; no firm D call. The germline CDR1 and CDR2 sequences are SGDLS and YYNGEE. The V and J ends lost 3 bases and 1 base respectively, with 13 bases between them. There are 15 residues in the CDR3.

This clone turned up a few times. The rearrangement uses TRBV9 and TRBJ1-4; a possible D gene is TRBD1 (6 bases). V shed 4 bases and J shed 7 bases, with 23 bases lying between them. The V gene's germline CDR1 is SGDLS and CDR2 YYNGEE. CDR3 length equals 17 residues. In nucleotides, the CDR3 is TGTGCCAGCAGCATTCGAGGACAGATGATGTCGGGTGAAAAACTGTTTTTT. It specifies CASSIRGQMMSGEKLFF. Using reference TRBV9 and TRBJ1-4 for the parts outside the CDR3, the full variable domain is DSGVTQTPKHLITATGQRVTLRCSPRSGDLSVYWYQQSLDQGLQFLIQYYNGEERAKGNILERFSAQQFPDLHSELNLSSLELGDSALYFCASSIRGQMMSGEKLFFGSGTQLSVL.

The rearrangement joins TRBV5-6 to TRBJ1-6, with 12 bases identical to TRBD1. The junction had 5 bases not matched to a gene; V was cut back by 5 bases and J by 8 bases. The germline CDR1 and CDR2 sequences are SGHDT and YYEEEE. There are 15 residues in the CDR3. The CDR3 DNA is TGTGCCAGCAGTAGGAGGGACAGGGGGCATTCACCCCTCCACTTT. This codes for CASSRRDRGHSPLHF.

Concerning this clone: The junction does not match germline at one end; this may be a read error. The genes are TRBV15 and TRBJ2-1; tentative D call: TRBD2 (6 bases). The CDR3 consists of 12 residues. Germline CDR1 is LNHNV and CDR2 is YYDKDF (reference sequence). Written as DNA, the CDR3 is TGTGCCACCAGCAGAGATCCGGGGGAGCGGTTCTTC. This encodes CATSRDPGERFF.

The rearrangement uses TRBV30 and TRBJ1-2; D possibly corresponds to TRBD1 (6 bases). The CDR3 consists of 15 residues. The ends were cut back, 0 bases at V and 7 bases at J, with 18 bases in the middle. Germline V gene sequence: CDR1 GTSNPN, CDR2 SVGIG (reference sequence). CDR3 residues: CAWSVTVLGGGGYTF. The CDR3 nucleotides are TGTGCCTGGAGTGTAACGGTTCTAGGGGGTGGTGGCTACACCTTC.

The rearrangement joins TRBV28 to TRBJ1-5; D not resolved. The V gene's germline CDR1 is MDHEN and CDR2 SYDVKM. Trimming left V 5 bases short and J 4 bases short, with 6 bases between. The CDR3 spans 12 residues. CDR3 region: CASSRLNQPQHF. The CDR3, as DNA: TGTGCCAGCAGTCGACTAAATCAGCCCCAGCATTTT.

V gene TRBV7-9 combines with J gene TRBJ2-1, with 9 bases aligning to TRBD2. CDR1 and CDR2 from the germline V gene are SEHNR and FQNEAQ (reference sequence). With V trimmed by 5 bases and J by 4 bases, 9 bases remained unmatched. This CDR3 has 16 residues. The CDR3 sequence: CASSLPGLASYNEQFF. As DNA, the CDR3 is TGTGCCAGCAGCCTCCCTGGACTAGCGAGTTACAATGAGCAGTTCTTC.

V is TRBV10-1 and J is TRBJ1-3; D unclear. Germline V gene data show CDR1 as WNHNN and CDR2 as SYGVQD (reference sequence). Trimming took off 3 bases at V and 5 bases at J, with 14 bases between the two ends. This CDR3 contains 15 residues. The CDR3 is CASSDFSMERNTIYF. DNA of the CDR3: TGCGCCAGCAGTGATTTTAGCATGGAGAGAAACACCATATATTTT.

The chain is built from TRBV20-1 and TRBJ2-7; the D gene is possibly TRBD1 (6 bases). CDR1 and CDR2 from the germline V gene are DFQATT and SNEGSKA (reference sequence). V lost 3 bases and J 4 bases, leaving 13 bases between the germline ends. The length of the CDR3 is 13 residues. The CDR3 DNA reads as TGCAGTGCTAGTACAGGGACGATGTACGAGCAGTACTTC. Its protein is CSASTGTMYEQYF.

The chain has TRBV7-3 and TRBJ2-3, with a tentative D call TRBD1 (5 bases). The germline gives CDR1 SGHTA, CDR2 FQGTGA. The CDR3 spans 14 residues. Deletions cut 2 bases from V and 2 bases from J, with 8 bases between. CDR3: CASSLSRDTDTQYF. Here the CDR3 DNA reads TGTGCCAGCAGCTTATCCAGGGACACAGATACGCAGTATTTT.

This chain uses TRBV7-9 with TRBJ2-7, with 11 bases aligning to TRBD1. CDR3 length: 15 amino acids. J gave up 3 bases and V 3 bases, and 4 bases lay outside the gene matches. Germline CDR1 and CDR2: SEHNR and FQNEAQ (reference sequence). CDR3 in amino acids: CASSFGTGGDYEQYF. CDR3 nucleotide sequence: TGTGCCAGCAGCTTCGGGACAGGGGGGGACTACGAGCAGTACTTC.

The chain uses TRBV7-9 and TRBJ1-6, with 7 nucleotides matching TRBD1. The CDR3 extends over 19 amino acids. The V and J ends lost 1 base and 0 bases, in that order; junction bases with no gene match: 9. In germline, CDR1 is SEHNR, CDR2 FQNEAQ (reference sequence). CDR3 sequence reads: CASSLGRTGDASYNSPLHF. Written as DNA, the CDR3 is TGTGCCAGCAGCTTAGGGAGGACAGGAGATGCCTCCTATAATTCACCCCTCCACTTT.

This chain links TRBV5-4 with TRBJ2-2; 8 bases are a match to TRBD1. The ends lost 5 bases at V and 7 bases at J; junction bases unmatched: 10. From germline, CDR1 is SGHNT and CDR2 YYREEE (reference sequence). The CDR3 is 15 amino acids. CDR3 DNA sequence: TGTGCCAGCAGGGTAGACAGGGGAGGTAGCGGGGAGCTGTTTTTT. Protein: CASRVDRGGSGELFF. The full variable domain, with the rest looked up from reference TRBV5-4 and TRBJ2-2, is ETGVTQSPTHLIKTRGQQVTLRCSSQSGHNTVSWYQQALGQGPQFIFQYYREEENGRGNFPPRFSGLQFPNYSSELNVNALELDDSALYLCASRVDRGGSGELFFGEGSRLTVL.